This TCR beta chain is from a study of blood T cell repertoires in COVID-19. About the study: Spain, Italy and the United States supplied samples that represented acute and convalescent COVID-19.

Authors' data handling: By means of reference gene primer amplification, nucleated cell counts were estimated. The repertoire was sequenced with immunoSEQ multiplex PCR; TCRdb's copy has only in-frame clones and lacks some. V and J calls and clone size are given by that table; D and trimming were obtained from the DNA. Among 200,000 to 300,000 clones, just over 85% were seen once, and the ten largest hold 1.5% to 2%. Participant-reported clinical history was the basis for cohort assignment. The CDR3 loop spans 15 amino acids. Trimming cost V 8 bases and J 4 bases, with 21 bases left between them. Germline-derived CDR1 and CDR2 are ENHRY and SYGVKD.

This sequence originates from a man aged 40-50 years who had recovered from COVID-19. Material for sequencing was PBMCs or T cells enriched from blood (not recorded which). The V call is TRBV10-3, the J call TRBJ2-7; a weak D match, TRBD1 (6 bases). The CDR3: CAIQWGEDSYYEQYF. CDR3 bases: TGTGCCATCCAGTGGGGTGAGGACAGTTATTACGAGCAGTACTTC.